Listed below are T cell receptor beta chains from one sample, sequenced in a study of T cell responses to AZD1222 COVID-19 vaccine. Generated by immunoSEQ multiplex PCR, the TCRdb table keeps only in-frame clones and is missing some. Of over 150,000 clones listed, about 93% are singletons. Sequenced here: peripheral blood, sampled 28 days after the second AZD1222 dose. The receptor set was obtained from an adult who received the AZD1222 COVID-19 vaccine. The CDR3 runs from the conserved cysteine through the conserved F or W. A D gene is named only where the DNA matches it firmly. Clone size is given for some rows only: seen once, a few or many times, or a class if the clone is expanded.

j_gene,v_gene,d_gene,abundance,CDR3aa,CDR3nt
TRBJ2-2,TRBV3-1/TRBV3-2,-,-,CASSFQGATGELFF,TGTGCCAGCAGCTTTCAAGGGGCGACCGGGGAGCTGTTTTTT
TRBJ2-1,TRBV5-1,TRBD2,-,CASSYPSGNEQFF,TGCGCCAGCAGCTATCCTAGCGGCAATGAGCAGTTCTTC
TRBJ2-3,TRBV27,TRBD2,-,CASSPRTSGGAGTDTQYF,TGTGCCAGCAGTCCGCGGACTAGCGGGGGGGCAGGCACAGATACGCAGTATTTT
TRBJ2-3,TRBV6-1,-,-,CASSEARRGTDTQYF,TGTGCCAGCAGTGAAGCGAGGAGGGGCACAGATACGCAGTATTTT
TRBJ1-5,TRBV5-1,TRBD1,-,CASSLNPGTGEQPQHF,TGCGCCAGCAGCTTGAACCCCGGGACAGGGGAACAGCCCCAGCATTTT
TRBJ1-1,TRBV3-1/TRBV3-2,-,-,CASSQDTGNTEAFF,TGTGCCAGCAGCCAAGACACGGGGAACACTGAAGCTTTCTTT
TRBJ1-6,TRBV19,-,-,CASSTEGTGRINSPLHF,TGTGCCAGTAGTACCGAGGGGACGGGACGAATAAATTCACCCCTCCACTTT
TRBJ1-1,TRBV6-5,-,once,CASRPEGPPTEAFF,TGTGCCAGCCGGCCTGAAGGGCCCCCCACTGAAGCTTTCTTT
TRBJ1-6,TRBV6-2/TRBV6-3,-,-,CASSYPQRGSPLHF,TGTGCCAGCAGTTACCCACAGAGGGGTTCACCCCTCCACTTT
TRBJ2-2,TRBV4-3,-,-,CASSPLAGGTTGELFF,TGCGCCAGCAGCCCCCTCGCAGGGGGGACCACCGGGGAGCTGTTTTTT
TRBJ2-3,TRBV6-5,-,-,CASSLSLWETDTQYF,TGTGCCAGCAGCCTTTCGTTGTGGGAAACAGATACGCAGTATTTT
TRBJ2-7,TRBV3-1/TRBV3-2,TRBD2,-,CASSHLAGGLPYEQYF,TGTGCCAGCAGCCACCTAGCGGGGGGACTCCCCTACGAGCAGTACTTC
TRBJ1-2,TRBV5-1,-,few,CASSSGQWARDDYGYTF,TGCGCCAGCAGCTCTGGACAGTGGGCACGGGATGACTATGGCTACACCTTC
TRBJ2-1,TRBV10-3,-,-,CAISDPRGANEQFF,TGTGCCATCAGTGACCCGAGGGGGGCGAATGAGCAGTTCTTC
TRBJ1-6,TRBV6-6,-,-,CASSRDSYNSPLHF,TGTGCCAGCAGCCGAGACAGCTATAATTCACCCCTCCACTTT
TRBJ1-5,TRBV27,TRBD1,-,CASSLSGDRVRQPQHF,TGTGCCAGCAGTTTATCAGGGGACAGGGTTCGTCAGCCCCAGCATTTT
TRBJ2-3,TRBV19,TRBD2,-,CASSPGRRTSGGAQYF,TGTGCCAGTAGCCCTGGCCGCCGGACTAGCGGGGGGGCACAGTATTTT
TRBJ1-3,TRBV10-3,TRBD1,-,CAIRKGQGAGNTIYF,TGTGCCATCAGGAAGGGACAGGGGGCTGGAAACACCATATATTTT
TRBJ1-2,TRBV6-5,-,once,CASSRDGIYGYTF,TGTGCCAGCAGCAGAGACGGGATCTATGGCTACACCTTC
TRBJ2-7,TRBV6-5,TRBD1,-,CASSYWTGTGGYEQYF,TGTGCCAGCAGTTACTGGACCGGGACAGGGGGCTACGAGCAGTACTTC
TRBJ1-1,TRBV28,-,-,CASSLATAANTEAFF,TGTGCCAGCAGTTTGGCCACCGCGGCGAACACTGAAGCTTTCTTT
TRBJ2-1,TRBV7-9,TRBD2,-,CASSLRSGALYNEQFF,TGTGCCAGCAGCTTACGGAGCGGGGCCCTCTACAATGAGCAGTTCTTC
TRBJ1-4,TRBV6-5,-,once,CASSYRGGGEKLFF,TGTGCCAGCAGTTACCGGGGAGGCGGAGAAAAACTGTTTTTT